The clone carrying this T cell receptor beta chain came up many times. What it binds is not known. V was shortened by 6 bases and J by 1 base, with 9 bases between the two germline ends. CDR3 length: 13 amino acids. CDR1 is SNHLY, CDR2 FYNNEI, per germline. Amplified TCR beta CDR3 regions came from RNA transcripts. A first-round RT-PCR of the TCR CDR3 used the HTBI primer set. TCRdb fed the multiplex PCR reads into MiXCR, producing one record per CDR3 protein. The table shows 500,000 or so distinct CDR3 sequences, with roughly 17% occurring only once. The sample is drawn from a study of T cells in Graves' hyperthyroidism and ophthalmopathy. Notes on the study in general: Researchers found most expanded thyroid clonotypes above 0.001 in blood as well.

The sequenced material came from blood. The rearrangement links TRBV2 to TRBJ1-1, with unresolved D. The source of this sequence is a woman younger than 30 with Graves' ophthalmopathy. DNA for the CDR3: TGTGCCAGCAGGGTTAAGGAGAACACTGAAGCTTTCTTT. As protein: CASRVKENTEAFF.